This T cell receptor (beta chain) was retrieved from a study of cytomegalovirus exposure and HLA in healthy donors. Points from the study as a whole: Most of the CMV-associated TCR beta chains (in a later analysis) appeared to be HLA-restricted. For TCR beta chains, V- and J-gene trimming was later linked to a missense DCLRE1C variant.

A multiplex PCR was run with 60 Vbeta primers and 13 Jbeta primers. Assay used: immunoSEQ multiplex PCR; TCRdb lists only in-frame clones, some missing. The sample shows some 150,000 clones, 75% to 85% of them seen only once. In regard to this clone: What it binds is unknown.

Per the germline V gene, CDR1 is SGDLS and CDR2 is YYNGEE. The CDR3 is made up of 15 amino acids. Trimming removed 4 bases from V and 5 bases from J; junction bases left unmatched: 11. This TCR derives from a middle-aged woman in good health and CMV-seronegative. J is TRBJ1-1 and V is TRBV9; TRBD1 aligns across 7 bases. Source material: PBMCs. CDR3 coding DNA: TGTGCCAGCAGCAACCGACAGGGAGGTGGGACTGAAGCTTTCTTT. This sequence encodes CASSNRQGGGTEAFF.